The clone carrying this T cell receptor beta chain occurred many times. The data originate from a study of sequential checkpoint blockade in melanoma. The treatment was: randomized to nivolumab then ipilimumab (arm A) or the reverse (arm B). DNA-damaging chemotherapy had not been given to any patient beforehand. V gave up 5 bases and J gave up 4 bases; unmatched junction bases: 8. Germline values: CDR1 SGHNT, CDR2 YENEEA. The CDR3 consists of 16 residues. Repertoires were generated with immunoSEQ multiplex PCR, while TCRdb's copy carries only in-frame clones and drops some. The table records fewer than 5,000 clones, under 20% of them present only once.

The specimen comprised tumor tissue (inferred from file names), sampled from a patient given nivolumab and ipilimumab in sequence. The J gene is TRBJ2-1, the V gene TRBV11-3, with TRBD2 identical over 10 bases. The sequence was collected from a human patient with melanoma. Some clones in this sample may be carry-over from other donors' samples. The CDR3 region is CASSHQVLAGYNEQFF. As DNA, the CDR3 is TGTGCCAGCAGCCACCAGGTACTAGCGGGGTACAATGAGCAGTTCTTC.